This T cell receptor beta chain was captured by sequencing in a study of blood T cell repertoires in COVID-19. CDR1 and CDR2 from the germline V gene are MGHDK and SYGVNS. The CDR3 has 13 amino acids. V was trimmed by 3 bases and J by 10 bases, leaving 10 bases between them. Measured with immunoSEQ multiplex PCR; TCRdb has only the in-frame clones, and not every one. This sample has more than 85,000 clones, with around 80% found just once. This TCR came from a man in his 70s with acute or convalescent COVID-19. The sample consisted of peripheral blood. This sequence joins TRBV25-1 and TRBJ1-6, with TRBD1 as a possible D gene (5 bases). CDR3 amino acids: CASSDYRGSPLHF. In DNA form, the CDR3 reads TGTGCCAGCAGTGATTACCGGGGGTCACCCCTCCACTTT.